Shown below are 28 T cell receptor beta chains from a single sample sequenced in a study of T cell repertoires in cytomegalovirus infection (dated by TCRdb to about 2019). The antigens of these receptors remain unknown. TCRdb records Illumina HiSeq 1500 as the sequencer. TCRdb itself trimmed the public reads at Q25 with fastp, ran MiXCR and retained productive beta chains. Duplicate CDR3 protein sequences are folded into a single record with the most common DNA and genes. The sample has 200,000 to 250,000 distinct CDR3 sequences on record, around two fifths of them singletons. In total, the top ten clones hold approximately 60% of the sample. Read against the paper, the sample's treatment or condition label means: in vitro stimulation with specific CMV peptide epitopes to enrich CMV-specific T cells. The starting material was CD8+ T cells from cultured PBMCs, obtained from culture after CMV antigen stimulation. These TCRs come from a human donor in good health (CMV status not recorded). Some clones in this sample may be carry-over from other donors' samples.

V is TRBV2 and J is TRBJ2-2, with D possibly called TRBD1 or TRBD2 (6 bases each). V dropped 3 bases and J dropped 7 bases, with 15 bases sitting between them. The CDR3 consists of 15 residues. Looked up from germline, CDR1 is SNHLY and CDR2 is FYNNEI. CDR3 protein: CASSDGGQTVGELFF. In nucleotides, the CDR3 is TGTGCCAGCAGTGATGGGGGGCAAACGGTCGGGGAGCTGTTTTTT.

V usage is TRBV27 and J usage is TRBJ2-2; 7 nucleotides line up with TRBD1. V lost 6 bases, J lost 2 bases, and 6 bases stayed unmatched. Germline CDR1 and CDR2: MNHEY and SMNVEV (reference sequence). CDR3 length equals 15 residues. Here the CDR3 reads CASRAQGINTGELFF. CDR3 nucleotides: TGTGCCAGCAGGGCACAGGGGATCAACACCGGGGAGCTGTTTTTT.

The chain combines TRBV12-3 or TRBV12-4 with TRBJ2-6; no firm D call. This CDR3 region has 18 residues. Trimming left V 3 bases short and J 0 bases short, with 15 bases between. The CDR3 loop reads CASSFSGRLRSGANVLTF. CDR3 DNA sequence: TGTGCCAGCAGTTTTTCAGGTCGGTTACGCTCTGGGGCCAACGTCCTGACTTTC.

The CDR3 region is CASFGQEGGYTF. The CDR3 DNA follows: TGTGCCAGCTTTGGACAGGAAGGTGGCTACACCTTC. The chain links TRBV27 to TRBJ1-2, with 7 bases fitting TRBD1. The germline CDR1 and CDR2 sequences are MNHEY and SMNVEV (reference sequence). Trimming took 8 bases from V and 7 from J; bases not matched to a gene: 7. The CDR3 covers 12 residues.

The chain recombines TRBV7-4 with TRBJ2-1, with D unclear. V lost 4 bases and J lost 4, with 14 bases in between. Per germline, CDR1 SGHVT and CDR2 SQSDAQ. The length of the CDR3 is 15 residues. CDR3 sequence (DNA): TGTGCCAGCAGCTCCGCAAACACAGTTTACAATGAGCAGTTCTTC. This gives the protein CASSSANTVYNEQFF.

The CDR3 DNA follows: TGTGCCAGCGGGGAAATACGCTACGAGCAGTACTTC. Translated, it gives CASGEIRYEQYF. J is TRBJ2-7 and V is TRBV28; D not certain. The length of the CDR3 is 12 residues. V dropped 8 bases and J dropped 3 bases, with 11 bases sitting between them. Per germline, CDR1 MDHEN and CDR2 SYDVKM. Drawing the rest from reference TRBV28 and TRBJ2-7, the complete variable domain is DVKVTQSSRYLVKRTGEKVFLECVQDMDHENMFWYRQDPGLGLRLIYFSYDVKMKEKGDIPEGYSVSREKKERFSLILESASTNQTSMYLCASGEIRYEQYFGPGTRLTVT.

The chain couples TRBV6-4 to TRBJ2-5; no firm D call. This CDR3 region has 16 residues. Germline V gives CDR1 MRHNA, CDR2 SNTAGT. V was clipped by 7 bases and J by 1 base, with 19 bases between them. CDR3 sequence reads: CASTLAGHRPQETQYF. The CDR3 bases are TGTGCCAGCACCCTCGCCGGGCACCGGCCCCAAGAGACCCAGTACTTC.

The V call is TRBV19, the J call TRBJ2-5; D is possibly TRBD2 (6 bases). The CDR3 extends over 15 amino acids. CDR1 is LNHDA and CDR2 is SQIVND in the germline V gene (reference sequence). The V end lost 6 bases, the J end lost 1 base, and 15 bases lay between the germline ends. The DNA of the CDR3 is TGTGCCAGTAGCCCTATGCGGGGCTTCCAAGAGACCCAGTACTTC. Amino acids: CASSPMRGFQETQYF.

This clonotype was seen more than once but under ten times. This rearrangement joins TRBV28 to TRBJ2-1; no definite D call. The V gene's germline CDR1 is MDHEN and CDR2 SYDVKM. This CDR3 region has 11 residues. V was shortened by 6 bases and J by 8 bases, with 8 bases between the two germline ends. The DNA of the CDR3 is TGTGCCAGCAGATCCACATATGAGCAGTTCTTC. Its protein product is CASRSTYEQFF.

There are a few counts of this clonotype. The rearrangement links TRBV12-3 or TRBV12-4 to TRBJ2-1, with a tentative D call TRBD2 (5 bases). Trimming removed 1 base from V and 10 bases from J, with 8 bases in between. The CDR3 totals 12 residues. CDR3 amino acids: CASSLGASEQFF. DNA for the CDR3: TGTGCCAGCAGTTTAGGGGCTAGCGAGCAGTTCTTC.

The gene calls are TRBV27 and TRBJ1-1; 10 bases fit TRBD1. The CDR3 is 15 amino acids. CDR1 and CDR2 from the germline V gene are MNHEY and SMNVEV (reference sequence). Trimming at V came to 6 bases and at J to 2 bases, leaving 6 bases not matched to a gene. CDR3 amino acids: CASSPGTGANTEAFF. Written as DNA, the CDR3 is TGTGCCAGCAGCCCCGGGACAGGGGCCAACACTGAAGCTTTCTTT.

This clonotype was observed a handful of times. V usage is TRBV20-1 and J usage is TRBJ2-7; TRBD2 is a possible D gene (6 bases). CDR1 DFQATT and CDR2 SNEGSKA come from the germline V gene (reference sequence). CDR3 length: 14 amino acids. Trimming removed 6 bases from V and 0 bases from J, with 15 bases in between. DNA for the CDR3: TGCAGTGCCTACGGGACTTCTAACTCCTACGAGCAGTACTTC. This translates into CSAYGTSNSYEQYF.

V gene TRBV12-3 or TRBV12-4 combines with J gene TRBJ1-5; tentative D call: TRBD1 (5 bases). The CDR3 has 19 amino acids. Deletions cut 3 bases from V and 5 bases from J, with 26 bases between. The CDR3 sequence is CASSFTTAAAGVGYQPQHF. The CDR3 DNA is TGTGCCAGCAGTTTTACGACCGCCGCCGCGGGGGTTGGTTATCAGCCCCAGCATTTT.

The chain is built from TRBV7-3 and TRBJ2-2; D might be TRBD1 (6 bases). Trimming stripped 5 bases from V and 4 bases from J, with 14 bases between. In germline, CDR1 is SGHTA, CDR2 FQGTGA. The CDR3 consists of 15 residues. This CDR3 reads CASSPGQPGTGELFF. DNA of the CDR3: TGTGCCAGCAGCCCAGGACAGCCGGGCACCGGGGAGCTGTTTTTT. Supplemented by reference TRBV7-3 and TRBJ2-2, the full variable domain reads GAGVSQTPSNKVTEKGKYVELRCDPISGHTALYWYRQSLGQGPEFLIYFQGTGAADDSGLPNDRFFAVRPEGSVSTLKIQRTERGDSAVYLCASSPGQPGTGELFFGEGSRLTVL.

The gene calls are TRBV6-5 and TRBJ2-2, with D unclear. The CDR3 is 16 residues long. Germline-derived CDR1 and CDR2 are MNHEY and SVGAGI. The V gene lost 2 bases and the J gene lost 0 bases, with 10 bases spanning the gap. CDR3 loop: CASSYTNGANTGELFF. CDR3 DNA sequence: TGTGCCAGCAGTTACACGAACGGAGCGAACACCGGGGAGCTGTTTTTT.

V and J are TRBV7-9 and TRBJ2-1, with D perhaps TRBD2 (7 bases). The CDR3 consists of 15 residues. V lost 5 bases, J lost 3 bases, and 14 bases lay in between. Germline CDR1 SEHNR, CDR2 FQNEAQ (reference sequence). The DNA of the CDR3 is TGTGCCAGCAGCCAGGGGCTAGCGGTCTACAATGAGCAGTTCTTC. Its translation: CASSQGLAVYNEQFF.

This clonotype came up a few times. The gene calls are TRBV28 and TRBJ2-6, with D maybe TRBD2 (5 bases). From germline, CDR1 is MDHEN and CDR2 SYDVKM. Between the trimmed V and J ends, which lost 7 bases and 1 base, there was a span of 11 bases. CDR3 length: 15 residues. CDR3 sequence (DNA): TGTGCCAGCACCACCCCGGGATCTGGGGCCAACGTCCTGACTTTC. Protein: CASTTPGSGANVLTF.

At least ten counts were recorded for this clonotype. V usage is TRBV7-8 and J usage is TRBJ2-1, with 7 bases that match TRBD2. The CDR3 length is 16 residues. With 4 bases clipped from V and 2 bases from J, the junction kept 8 bases outside the gene matches. Germline lookup yields CDR1 SGHVS and CDR2 FQNEAQ. The CDR3 loop is CASSYGGSLTYNEQFF. Written as DNA, the CDR3 is TGTGCCAGCAGCTACGGGGGGTCCCTCACCTACAATGAGCAGTTCTTC.

The gene calls are TRBV20-1 and TRBJ2-7; 10 nucleotides line up with TRBD2. Germline V CDR1 and CDR2: DFQATT, SNEGSKA (reference sequence). V shed 7 bases, J shed 0 bases, and the junction held 3 bases outside the gene matches. This CDR3 is 13 amino acids long. CDR3 nucleotides: TGCAGTGGGGGACTAGCGCTCTCCTACGAGCAGTACTTC. Amino acid sequence: CSGGLALSYEQYF.

The chain has TRBV11-2 and TRBJ2-1, with 9 positions matching TRBD2. Germline V gene sequence: CDR1 SGHAT, CDR2 FQNNGV. Germline trimming cut 8 bases from V and 12 bases from J; bases unmatched to any gene: 20. The CDR3 contains 16 residues. CDR3 in DNA: TGTGCCAGCCCCTTGGTGGATGTAGCGGGGGTAGTGAGGCAGTTCTTC. It yields the protein CASPLVDVAGVVRQFF.

This chain uses TRBV12-3 or TRBV12-4 with TRBJ2-1; 7 positions agree with TRBD2. Trimming took 6 bases from V and 2 from J; bases not matched to a gene: 10. The CDR3 sequence is 16 residues long. The CDR3 DNA reads TGTGCCAGCAGCCCGACTCTAGCGGAGCCCTACAATGAGCAGTTCTTC. Its translation: CASSPTLAEPYNEQFF.

In this sample, this clonotype turned up a few times. This rearrangement joins TRBV28 to TRBJ2-7, with a possible D match to TRBD2 (6 bases). Germline-derived CDR1 and CDR2 are MDHEN and SYDVKM. The CDR3 has 14 residues. Trimming removed 3 bases at V and 2 bases at J, with 11 bases between. The CDR3 coding sequence is TGTGCCAGCAGTTTGCGGGGTCTCGCCTACGAGCAGTACTTC. Protein sequence: CASSLRGLAYEQYF.

The chain employs TRBV27 and TRBJ1-5, with D tentatively TRBD1 (5 bases). The CDR3 spans 14 residues. Trimming shortened V by 2 bases and J by 3 bases, and 8 bases separated the two germline ends. The V gene's germline CDR1 is MNHEY and CDR2 SMNVEV (reference sequence). DNA for the CDR3: TGTGCCAGCAGTTTACAGGGAATCAATCAGCCCCAGCATTTT. This translates into CASSLQGINQPQHF.

This clonotype occurred many times. The chain combines TRBV7-6 with TRBJ2-7; perhaps TRBD1 as D (5 bases). The germline CDR1 and CDR2 sequences are SGHVS and FNYEAQ. V lost 4 bases and J lost 1, with 8 bases in between. The CDR3 has 13 amino acids. The CDR3 sequence is CASSSDTSYEQYF. The CDR3 DNA sequence: TGTGCCAGCAGCTCGGACACATCCTACGAGCAGTACTTC.

The table lists this clonotype with a few counts. The J gene is TRBJ2-1, the V gene TRBV12-3 or TRBV12-4; 13 bases fit TRBD2. The ends lost 4 bases at V and 4 bases at J; junction bases unmatched: 7. This CDR3 has 17 residues. CDR3 region: CASSSGLAGDSYNEQFF. CDR3 in DNA: TGTGCCAGCAGTTCAGGACTAGCGGGAGACTCTTACAATGAGCAGTTCTTC.

This clonotype was detected once. The chain has TRBV11-2 and TRBJ2-7, with a tentative D call TRBD1 (6 bases). This CDR3 comprises 15 residues. V gave up 4 bases and J gave up 0 bases, with 13 bases separating them. Germline assignment: CDR1 SGHAT and CDR2 FQNNGV. DNA for the CDR3: TGTGCCAGCAGCTGGGGGACGGACAGCTCCTACGAGCAGTACTTC. It translates to CASSWGTDSSYEQYF.

This clonotype was picked up many times. The rearrangement links TRBV7-6 to TRBJ2-6; D not certain. Per the germline V gene, CDR1 is SGHVS and CDR2 is FNYEAQ. The V and J ends lost 5 bases and 1 base respectively, with 6 bases between them. The CDR3 has 14 residues. In DNA form, the CDR3 reads TGTGCCAGCAGCCCATGGTCTGGGGCCAACGTCCTGACTTTC. Its translation: CASSPWSGANVLTF.

The V gene is TRBV9, the J gene TRBJ2-3; D unclear. Per the germline V gene, CDR1 is SGDLS and CDR2 is YYNGEE. Deletions cut 3 bases from V and 3 bases from J, with 8 bases between. The CDR3 loop spans 13 amino acids. CDR3 in amino acids: CASSGLKTDTQYF. The CDR3 bases are TGTGCCAGCAGCGGACTTAAGACAGATACGCAGTATTTT.